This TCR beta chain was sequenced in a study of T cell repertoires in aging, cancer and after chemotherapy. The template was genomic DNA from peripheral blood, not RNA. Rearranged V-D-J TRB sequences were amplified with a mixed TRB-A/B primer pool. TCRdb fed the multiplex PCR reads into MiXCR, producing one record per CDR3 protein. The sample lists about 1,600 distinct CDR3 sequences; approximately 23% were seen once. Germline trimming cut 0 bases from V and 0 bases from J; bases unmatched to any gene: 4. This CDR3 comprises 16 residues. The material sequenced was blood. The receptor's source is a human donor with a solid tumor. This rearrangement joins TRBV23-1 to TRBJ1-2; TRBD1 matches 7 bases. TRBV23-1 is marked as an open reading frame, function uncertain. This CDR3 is CASSQSRTGPNYGYTF. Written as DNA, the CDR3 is TGCGCCAGCAGTCAATCGCGGACAGGTCCTAACTATGGCTACACCTTC.